This TCR beta chain was sequenced in a study of CD8+ T cells in alopecia areata. The CDR3 runs 16 residues. Per the germline V gene, CDR1 is SGHRS and CDR2 is YFSETQ. After removal of 4 bases from V and 0 bases from J, the junction contained 6 bases not matched to a gene. RNA extraction was followed by reverse transcription into cDNA, which acted as the sequencing template. The protocol was immunoSEQ multiplex PCR, while the TCRdb copy is restricted to in-frame clones and leaves out a portion. The sample includes 120,000 or so clones, approximately 53% of them seen just once. The sample consisted of CD4+ T cells sorted from blood, taken at week 0. This TCR came from a human donor with alopecia areata. The V and J genes are TRBV5-1 and TRBJ2-1, with 8 positions matching TRBD1. CDR3 loop: CASSALGQDSYNEQFF. In DNA, the CDR3 is TGCGCCAGCAGCGCCCTGGGACAGGACTCCTACAATGAGCAGTTCTTC.